Below, 7 T cell receptor beta chains from the same sample are listed, as sequenced in a study of tumor and adjacent non-tumor tissue in lung cancer (dated by TCRdb to about 2018). The library was generated by multiplex PCR. This sample was sequenced with an Illumina HiSeq 2500. TCRbeta libraries were constructed through three rounds of nested PCR with primers (Table S4) according to protocols modified from ARM-PCR. TCRdb reworked the public reads: Q25 trimming with fastp, MiXCR clone assembly, productive beta chains retained. Rows with a matching CDR3 protein are joined into one entry that keeps the most common DNA and genes. The sample table contains some 70,000 distinct CDR3 sequences; only one count was recorded for around 70% of them. Around 30% of the sample is taken by the ten largest. RNA was isolated from bulk unsorted tissue, and RNA quality was assessed with a NanoDrop ND-1000 and an Agilent 2100. For the normal lung samples, distant non-tumor tissue was collected more than 3 cm away from the tumor edge.

The sequenced sample consisted of distant non-tumor lung tissue. These receptors all stem from a woman aged 45-60 years with non-small cell lung cancer.

As to this clonotype: At one boundary the junction diverges from the germline segment, which might be a read error. The V gene is TRBV5-6, the J gene TRBJ2-7; tentative D call: TRBD2 (7 bases). This CDR3 contains 14 residues. Germline V gene lookup returns CDR1 SGHDT and CDR2 YYEEEE. Written as DNA, the CDR3 is TGCGCCAGCAGCTTGGCGGGGGCCCCCCACGAGCAGTACTTC. Its protein is CASSLAGAPHEQYF.

This clonotype turned up a few times. V and J are TRBV29-1 and TRBJ1-1; D is unclear. There are 12 residues in the CDR3. The germline gives CDR1 SQVTM, CDR2 ANQGSEA. The V end lost 4 bases, the J end lost 2 bases, and 8 bases lay between the germline ends. The CDR3 here is CSVGQINTEAFF. In nucleotides, the CDR3 is TGCAGCGTTGGCCAGATAAACACTGAAGCTTTCTTT.

The chain carries TRBV5-5 and TRBJ2-3; 12 nucleotides align to TRBD2. CDR1 is SGHKS, CDR2 YYEKEE, per germline (reference sequence). J lost 14 bases, V lost 0 bases, and 13 bases had no gene match. This CDR3 is 16 amino acids long. The CDR3 region is CASSLELAGGRDTRYF. CDR3 nucleotides: TGTGCCAGCAGCTTGGAACTAGCGGGAGGAAGAGATACACGGTATTTT.

With respect to this clonotype: One end of the junction varies from germline; a read error may be responsible. The chain has TRBV11-1 and TRBJ2-2; TRBD1 is a possible D gene (6 bases). Germline V gene data show CDR1 as SGHAT and CDR2 as FQDESV (reference sequence). The CDR3 contains 14 residues. The CDR3 nucleotides are TGTGCCAGCAGCCTCATAAGGGGGTTCGGGGACCTGTTTTTT. It translates to CASSLIRGFGDLFF.

Details on this clonotype: A clone one base away is much larger, so this may be a read error. The chain employs TRBV10-3 and TRBJ1-1, with D unresolved. Germline V gives CDR1 ENHRY, CDR2 SYGVKD. The CDR3 is 14 residues long. This CDR3 is CAISANTENTKAFF. CDR3 sequence (DNA): TGTGCCATCAGCGCAAACACAGAGAACACTAAAGCTTTCTTT.

This clonotype turned up a few times. The chain recombines TRBV11-2 with TRBJ2-7; D is possibly TRBD1 (6 bases). Trimming shortened V by 3 bases and J by 1 base, and 10 bases separated the two germline ends. The CDR3 sequence is 14 residues long. CDR1 and CDR2 (germline): SGHAT, FQNNGV. For the CDR3, the DNA is TGTGCCAGCAGCTTCGGGACATCTTCCTACGAGCAGTACTTC. It is translated as CASSFGTSSYEQYF.

This clonotype came up a few times. With a much larger clone just one base away, this may be a read error. The genes are TRBV20-1 and TRBJ2-7; 8 bases fit TRBD1. The CDR3 extends over 15 amino acids. Germline CDR1 is DFQATT and CDR2 is SNEGSKA (reference sequence). The CDR3 DNA sequence: TGCAGTACTAGAGATCGGGCAGGGGGCTGGTACGAGCAGTACTTC. Its protein product is CSTRDRAGGWYEQYF.